This TCR beta chain was found in a study of cytomegalovirus exposure and HLA in healthy donors. V lost 4 bases to trimming and J lost 5 bases, with 15 bases between them. Germline V CDR1 and CDR2: MNHNS, SASEGT. CDR3 length: 15 amino acids. This clone occurred once. Sequenced by immunoSEQ multiplex PCR; TCRdb stores in-frame clones only, minus some. The sample contains about 150,000 clones, around 83% of which appear only once. The sequencing input was PBMCs. This sequence joins TRBV6-1 and TRBJ1-5; D is perhaps TRBD1 (6 bases). The source is a human donor in good health. CDR3 nucleotides: TGTGCCAGCAGTGGCAGGGGATCGACCGATCAGCCCCAGCATTTT. This translates into CASSGRGSTDQPQHF.